These 15 T cell receptor beta chains originate from one sample sequenced in a study of blood T cell repertoires in COVID-19 (dated by TCRdb to the early 2020s). Library generation was performed with the immunoSEQ multiplex PCR assay. This immuneACCESS table, as held by TCRdb, lists in-frame sequences with V and J called but not all clones. Of the missing ones, under half trace to an unresolved V gene in checked studies; the others have no known cause. This sample is represented by over 200,000 clones; around nine tenths of them were singletons. About 2.5% of the sample is held by the ten biggest clonotypes. Input material: peripheral blood. The receptor source for this set is a woman aged 60-75 years with acute or convalescent COVID-19.

This chain joins TRBV11-3 and TRBJ2-1, with TRBD2 identical over 11 bases. CDR1 and CDR2 (germline): SGHNT, YENEEA. J gave up 10 bases and V 1 base, and 3 bases lay outside the gene matches. This CDR3 comprises 14 residues. The CDR3 coding sequence is TGTGCCAGCAGCTTAGTTTCTAGCGGGGGGGAGCAGTTCTTC. Translated, it gives CASSLVSSGGEQFF.

This chain links TRBV9 with TRBJ1-1, with D unresolved. V gave up 0 bases and J gave up 0 bases, with 12 bases separating them. CDR3 length: 16 amino acids. CDR1 and CDR2 (germline): SGDLS, YYNGEE. The CDR3 here is CASSVGQEAMNTEAFF. CDR3 nucleotide sequence: TGTGCCAGCAGCGTAGGTCAGGAAGCTATGAACACTGAAGCTTTCTTT.

J is TRBJ2-7 and V is TRBV28; D may be TRBD2 (6 bases). The CDR3 spans 14 residues. The germline V gene encodes CDR1 MDHEN and CDR2 SYDVKM. V shed 0 bases and J shed 1 base, with 7 bases lying between them. CDR3 nucleotide sequence: TGTGCCAGCAGTTTATGGGAGGGGTCCTACGAGCAGTACTTC. Its protein is CASSLWEGSYEQYF.

There are a few counts of this clone. The chain is built from TRBV5-1 and TRBJ2-6, with no clear D. The V and J ends lost 4 bases and 1 base respectively, with 6 bases between them. Germline-derived CDR1 and CDR2 are SGHRS and YFSETQ. The CDR3 spans 14 residues. Here the CDR3 reads CASSPTSGANVLTF. The CDR3 nucleotides are TGCGCCAGCAGCCCGACATCTGGGGCCAACGTCCTGACTTTC. The full variable domain, with the rest looked up from reference TRBV5-1 and TRBJ2-6, is KAGVTQTPRYLIKTRGQQVTLSCSPISGHRSVSWYQQTPGQGLQFLFEYFSETQRNKGNFPGRFSGRQFSNSRSEMNVSTLELGDSALYLCASSPTSGANVLTFGAGSRLTVL.

The gene calls are TRBV4-3 and TRBJ2-3; 9 positions match TRBD2. Per the germline V gene, CDR1 is LGHNA and CDR2 is YSLEER. Losses at the gene ends were 1 base for V and 3 bases for J; bases not matched to a gene: 8. This CDR3 comprises 17 residues. CDR3 nucleotides: TGCGCCAGCAGCCAAGCAGGCGGGAGGGCCAGGACAGATACGCAGTATTTT. This encodes CASSQAGGRARTDTQYF.

V usage is TRBV7-7 and J usage is TRBJ2-5; 12 nucleotides agree with TRBD2. Germline CDR1 is SSHAT and CDR2 is FNYEAQ (reference sequence). This CDR3 is 17 amino acids long. Losses at the gene ends were 0 bases for V and 7 bases for J; bases not matched to a gene: 9. The CDR3 loop is CASSLAASGRAGSTQYF. Written as DNA, the CDR3 is TGTGCCAGCAGCTTAGCGGCTAGCGGGAGGGCCGGGTCGACCCAGTACTTC.

The CDR3 reads CASSLFRDLNTQYF. As DNA, the CDR3 is TGTGCCAGCAGTTTGTTCAGGGATCTAAATACGCAGTATTTT. The V call is TRBV28, the J call TRBJ2-3, with a possible D match to TRBD1 (5 bases). The CDR3 runs 14 residues. The germline CDR1 and CDR2 sequences are MDHEN and SYDVKM. V lost 3 bases, J lost 7 bases, and 14 bases lay in between.

This chain uses TRBV7-9 with TRBJ2-7, with 9 positions matching TRBD1. The V gene end was trimmed by 1 base and the J gene end by 5 bases; junction bases not matched to a gene: 0. The CDR3 runs to 13 residues. In germline, CDR1 is SEHNR, CDR2 FQNEAQ (reference sequence). Here the CDR3 reads CASSLGQGDEQYF. Written as DNA, the CDR3 is TGTGCCAGCAGCTTAGGACAGGGGGACGAGCAGTACTTC.

The chain combines TRBV7-9 with TRBJ2-7, with 7 bases lining up with TRBD1. The junction had 14 bases not matched to a gene; V was cut back by 5 bases and J by 4 bases. This CDR3 is built from 16 residues. CDR1 is SEHNR and CDR2 is FQNEAQ in the germline V gene (reference sequence). This CDR3 reads CASSPQGTVGGYEQYF. The CDR3 DNA follows: TGTGCCAGCAGCCCCCAGGGGACAGTAGGTGGATACGAGCAGTACTTC.

J is TRBJ1-2 and V is TRBV6-2 or TRBV6-3; TRBD1 matches 7 bases. Germline lookup yields CDR1 MNHEY and CDR2 SVGEGT. V shed 4 bases and J 6 bases; nucleotides not matched to a gene: 8. CDR3 size: 14 residues. The CDR3 sequence: CASSSLGGGNGYTF. In DNA, the CDR3 is TGTGCCAGCAGTTCCCTAGGAGGGGGCAATGGCTACACCTTC.

This clone came up once. V and J are TRBV10-1 and TRBJ2-3; 10 nucleotides match TRBD2. This CDR3 has 14 residues. The V and J ends lost 9 bases and 2 bases, in that order; junction bases with no gene match: 5. Germline CDR1 reads WNHNN; CDR2 reads SYGVQD (reference sequence). The CDR3 sequence is CASKAGGHTDTQYF. As DNA, the CDR3 is TGCGCCAGTAAAGCGGGGGGGCACACAGATACGCAGTATTTT.

The rearrangement uses TRBV14 and TRBJ2-1; TRBD2 matches at 12 bases. In germline, CDR1 is SGHDN, CDR2 FVKESK. With V trimmed by 0 bases and J by 5 bases, 5 bases remained unmatched. CDR3 length: 17 residues. In nucleotides, the CDR3 is TGTGCCAGCAGCCAAGATACACGACTAGCGGGGGACAATGAGCAGTTCTTC. This encodes CASSQDTRLAGDNEQFF.

This chain joins TRBV7-3 and TRBJ1-1; D is uncertain. Trimming left V 1 base short and J 1 base short, with 10 bases between. The CDR3 length is 15 residues. Germline CDR1 reads SGHTA; CDR2 reads FQGTGA. The CDR3 protein is CASSLSAAPNTEAFF. The CDR3 DNA reads as TGTGCCAGCAGCTTAAGCGCGGCCCCGAACACTGAAGCTTTCTTT.

This clone has more than one count but fewer than ten. This sequence joins TRBV18 and TRBJ1-1; TRBD1 is a possible D gene (6 bases). Trimming pared 6 bases from V and 0 bases from J, leaving 11 bases between. Germline lookup yields CDR1 KGHSH and CDR2 LQKENI. The CDR3 extends over 14 amino acids. The CDR3 spells CASSRGQLNTEAFF. CDR3 sequence (DNA): TGTGCCAGCTCCCGGGGACAACTGAACACTGAAGCTTTCTTT. Using reference TRBV18 and TRBJ1-1 for the parts outside the CDR3, the full variable domain is NAGVMQNPRHLVRRRGQEARLRCSPMKGHSHVYWYRQLPEEGLKFMVYLQKENIIDESGMPKERFSAEFPKEGPSILRIQQVVRGDSAAYFCASSRGQLNTEAFFGQGTRLTVV.

The chain carries TRBV12-5 and TRBJ2-1; D perhaps matches TRBD1 (6 bases). The germline V and J ends were trimmed by 1 base and 7 bases, with 17 bases remaining between them. The CDR3 covers 16 residues. Germline V gives CDR1 LGHNT, CDR2 FRNRAP. The CDR3 DNA reads as TGTGCTAGTGGTTTGGGGACTGTGGGGGCGTTGAATGAGCAGTTCTTC. This codes for CASGLGTVGALNEQFF.